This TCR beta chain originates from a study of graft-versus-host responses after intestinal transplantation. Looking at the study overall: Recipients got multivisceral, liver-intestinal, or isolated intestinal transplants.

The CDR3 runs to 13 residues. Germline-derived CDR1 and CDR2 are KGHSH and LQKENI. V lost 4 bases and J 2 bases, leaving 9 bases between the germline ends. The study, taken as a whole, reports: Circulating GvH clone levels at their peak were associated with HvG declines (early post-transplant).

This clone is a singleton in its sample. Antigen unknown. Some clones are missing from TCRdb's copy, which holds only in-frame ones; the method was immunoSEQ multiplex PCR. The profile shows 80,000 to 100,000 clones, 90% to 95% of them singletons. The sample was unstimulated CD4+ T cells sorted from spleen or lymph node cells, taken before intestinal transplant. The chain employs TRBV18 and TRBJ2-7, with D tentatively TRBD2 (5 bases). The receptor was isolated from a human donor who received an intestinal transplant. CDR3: CASSQVGTYEQYF. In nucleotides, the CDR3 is TGTGCCAGCTCACAAGTCGGGACCTACGAGCAGTACTTC.